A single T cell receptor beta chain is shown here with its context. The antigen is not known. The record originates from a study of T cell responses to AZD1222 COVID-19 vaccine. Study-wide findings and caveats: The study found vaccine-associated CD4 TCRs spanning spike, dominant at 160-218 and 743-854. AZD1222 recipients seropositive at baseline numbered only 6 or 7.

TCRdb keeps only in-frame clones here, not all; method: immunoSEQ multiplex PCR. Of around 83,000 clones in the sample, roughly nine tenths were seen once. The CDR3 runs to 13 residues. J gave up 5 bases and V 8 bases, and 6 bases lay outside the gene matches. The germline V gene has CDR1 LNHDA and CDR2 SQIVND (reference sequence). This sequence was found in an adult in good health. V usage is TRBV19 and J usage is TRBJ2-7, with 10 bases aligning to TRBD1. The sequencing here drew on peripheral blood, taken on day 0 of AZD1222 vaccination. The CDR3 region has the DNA TGTGCCAGTGCCGGGACAGGGGTCGACGAGCAGTACTTC. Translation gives CASAGTGVDEQYF.